A single TCR beta chain is shown here with its context. Germline CDR1 is SGHAT and CDR2 is FQDESV (reference sequence). The junction had 11 bases not matched to a gene; V was cut back by 6 bases and J by 5 bases. The CDR3 sequence is 15 residues long. The data derive from a study of technical replicates of blood from several donors. Some clones are missing from TCRdb's copy, which holds only in-frame ones; the method was immunoSEQ multiplex PCR. This sample has fewer than 80,000 clones, with just over 85% found just once. The sequencing sample was made of PBMCs. The receptor comes from a human donor in good health. Some clones in this sample may be carry-over from other donors' samples. This chain joins TRBV11-1 and TRBJ1-1; 8 bases match TRBD1. This CDR3 is CASRGQGKGRTEAFF. CDR3 coding DNA: TGTGCCAGCAGAGGACAGGGAAAGGGTCGGACTGAAGCTTTCTTT.